A single sample is the source of the 5 T cell receptor beta chains below, sequenced in a study of blood T cell repertoires in COVID-19. Some clones are missing from TCRdb's copy, which holds only in-frame ones; the method was immunoSEQ multiplex PCR. The table lists 330,000 or so clones, roughly 86% of them singletons. Sequencing was done on a sample of peripheral blood. Receptor source: a man aged 25-45 years with COVID-19, enrolled during active disease.

J is TRBJ1-2 and V is TRBV7-3; the D gene is possibly TRBD1 (6 bases). Germline V gene sequence: CDR1 SGHTA, CDR2 FQGTGA. The germline V and J ends were trimmed by 4 bases and 8 bases, with 20 bases remaining between them. This CDR3 is built from 15 residues. The CDR3 sequence is CASSSLQGPFGGYTF. CDR3 sequence (DNA): TGTGCCAGCAGCTCATTACAGGGTCCTTTCGGGGGCTACACCTTC.

The chain has TRBV29-1 and TRBJ2-7, with 9 bases aligning to TRBD1. The germline V gene encodes CDR1 SQVTM and CDR2 ANQGSEA. J gave up 3 bases and V 6 bases, and 9 bases lay outside the gene matches. CDR3 length: 14 amino acids. The CDR3 loop reads CSVSVTTGGYEQYF. The CDR3 region has the DNA TGCAGCGTCTCGGTAACGACAGGGGGCTACGAGCAGTACTTC.

V usage is TRBV10-3 and J usage is TRBJ2-7; weak D call: TRBD1 (5 bases). Trimming pared 5 bases from V and 2 bases from J, leaving 7 bases between. CDR1 and CDR2 from the germline V gene are ENHRY and SYGVKD. CDR3 length: 12 residues. CDR3 loop: CAISPTAYEQYF. CDR3 nucleotide sequence: TGTGCCATCAGTCCGACAGCCTACGAGCAGTACTTC.

J is TRBJ2-6 and V is TRBV27; weak D call: TRBD1 (6 bases). The germline V and J ends were trimmed by 3 bases and 1 base, with 19 bases remaining between them. Germline lookup yields CDR1 MNHEY and CDR2 SMNVEV (reference sequence). The length of the CDR3 is 19 residues. The CDR3 protein is CASSFLTSIQGSGANVLTF. In DNA, the CDR3 is TGTGCCAGCAGTTTCCTAACTTCAATACAGGGTTCTGGGGCCAACGTCCTGACTTTC. The full variable domain, with the rest looked up from reference TRBV27 and TRBJ2-6, is EAQVTQNPRYLITVTGKKLTVTCSQNMNHEYMSWYRQDPGLGLRQIYYSMNVEVTDKGDVPEGYKVSRKEKRNFPLILESPSPNQTSLYFCASSFLTSIQGSGANVLTFGAGSRLTVL.

The genes are TRBV13 and TRBJ2-5, with D perhaps TRBD2 (6 bases). Per the germline V gene, CDR1 is PRHDT and CDR2 is FYEKMQ (reference sequence). V was shortened by 1 base and J by 4 bases, with 16 bases between the two germline ends. The CDR3 runs to 16 residues. The CDR3 region has the DNA TGTGCCAGCAGCTTAGAGTCGGGAGTCGGGGGAGAGACCCAGTACTTC. Translated, it gives CASSLESGVGGETQYF.